Listed below are T cell receptor beta chains from one sample, sequenced in a study of blood T cell repertoires in COVID-19. Sequenced by immunoSEQ multiplex PCR; TCRdb stores in-frame clones only, minus some. The repertoire holds about 98,000 clones, with around 82% as singletons. Source material: peripheral blood. These receptors came from a man between 70 and 80 years old with active or convalescent COVID-19. The CDR3 runs from the conserved cysteine through the conserved F or W. The D gene is left open where the match is weak. Clone size, where shown, is once, few, many, or a class for clones that have expanded.

D gene	clone size	J gene	V gene	CDR3 DNA	CDR3 protein
TRBD1	NA	TRBJ1-2	TRBV19	TGTGCCAGTAGTATAGGGCAGACAGGGGGCTCCTATGGCTACACCTTC	CASSIGQTGGSYGYTF
TRBD1	NA	TRBJ1-2	TRBV5-5	TGTGCCAGCAGCTTGGCGGGACAGGTGACGAGCTATGGCTACACCTTC	CASSLAGQVTSYGYTF
NA	NA	TRBJ2-1	TRBV29-1	TGCAGCGTTCGGACTGGCTCCTACAATGAGCAGTTCTTC	CSVRTGSYNEQFF
NA	NA	TRBJ2-1	TRBV11-2	TGTGCCAGCAGCCGAACGACAGGGACTAGGAGCTCCTACAATGAGCAGTTCTTC	CASSRTTGTRSSYNEQFF
TRBD1	NA	TRBJ2-7	TRBV2	TGTGCCAGCAGTGGACAGGGGGGCTCCTACGAGCAGTACTTC	CASSGQGGSYEQYF
TRBD1	NA	TRBJ2-1	TRBV6-6	TGTGCCAGCAGTCTGGGACAGGCCCCTTGGGAGCAGTTCTTC	CASSLGQAPWEQFF
NA	NA	TRBJ1-4	TRBV30	TGTGCCTGGAGCGGGGCTAATGAAAAACTGTTTTTT	CAWSGANEKLFF
NA	NA	TRBJ2-5	TRBV5-1	TGCGCCAGCAGCTTAACGCTGGGCAGAGAACAAGAGACCCAGTACTTC	CASSLTLGREQETQYF
NA	NA	TRBJ2-2	TRBV7-9	TGTGCCAGCAGCCTCCTTGGGGGGAGCACCGGGGAGCTGTTTTTT	CASSLLGGSTGELFF
TRBD2	NA	TRBJ2-1	TRBV27	TGTGCCAGCAGTTTGAAGGGGTCGGGTAGCGGGGGTAACAATGAGCAGTTCTTC	CASSLKGSGSGGNNEQFF
TRBD1	NA	TRBJ2-6	TRBV5-1	TGCGCCAGCAGCTTGAGGGGACAGGCTAACTCTGGGACCAACGTCCTGACTTTC	CASSLRGQANSGTNVLTF
NA	NA	TRBJ1-6	TRBV7-8	TGTGCCAGCAGCTTAGCCGCGTTCCCTAGCTCCTATAATTCACCCCTCCACTTT	CASSLAAFPSSYNSPLHF
TRBD2	NA	TRBJ2-3	TRBV3-1/TRBV3-2	TGTGCCAGCAGCCGTCGGGGGGGAGGGGCAGATACGCAGTATTTT	CASSRRGGGADTQYF
TRBD1	few	TRBJ1-4	TRBV2	TGTGCCAGCAGCGGACAGGGGTCGAGTGAAAAACTGTTTTTT	CASSGQGSSEKLFF
TRBD1	NA	TRBJ2-7	TRBV12-5	TGTGCTAGTGGCTCTACAGGGGCCTACGAGCAGTACTTC	CASGSTGAYEQYF
NA	NA	TRBJ1-1	TRBV28	TGTGCCAGCAGTTTAAATGCAGGGAGGAGCGCTGAAGCTTTCTTT	CASSLNAGRSAEAFF
NA	NA	TRBJ2-6	TRBV4-1	TGCGCCAGCAGCCGAGCCGAGGGTTCTGGGGCCAACGTCCTGACTTTC	CASSRAEGSGANVLTF
NA	NA	TRBJ2-3	TRBV6-2/TRBV6-3	TGTGCCAGCAGTTCTTTCTCGACTAGAGATACGCAGTATTTT	CASSSFSTRDTQYF
NA	NA	TRBJ2-2	TRBV6-2/TRBV6-3	TGTGCCAGCAGTTACAGGGGGATCGGGGAGCTGTTTTTT	CASSYRGIGELFF
TRBD2	once	TRBJ2-2	TRBV19	TGTGCCAGTAGTCCTACTAGCGGGCGGTACACCGGGGAGCTGTTTTTT	CASSPTSGRYTGELFF
NA	NA	TRBJ1-2	TRBV6-4	TGTGCCCCAGGGGCCAGCTATGGCTACACCTTC	CAPGASYGYTF
TRBD1	NA	TRBJ1-2	TRBV6-5	TGTGCCAGCATAAAGACAGGGAGCTATGGCTACACCTTC	CASIKTGSYGYTF
NA	NA	TRBJ1-3	TRBV2	TGTGCCAGCAGTGCCATCTCTGGAAACACCATATATTTT	CASSAISGNTIYF
NA	many	TRBJ1-1	TRBV3-1/TRBV3-2	TGTGCCAGCAGCCAAGTGGCAGGGGCGTGGAACACTGAAGCTTTCTTT	CASSQVAGAWNTEAFF
NA	NA	TRBJ1-3	TRBV11-2	TGTGCCAGCAGCTTGGGCGTAGACCCCTCTGGAAACACCATATATTTT	CASSLGVDPSGNTIYF
TRBD1	NA	TRBJ2-1	TRBV19	TGTGCCACTAGGACAGGAGGAGTAATTGAGCAGTTCTTC	CATRTGGVIEQFF
NA	NA	TRBJ2-2	TRBV11-3	TGTGCCAGCAGCCGGACTGGACCGAACACCGGGGAGCTGTTTTTT	CASSRTGPNTGELFF
TRBD2	NA	TRBJ2-3	TRBV27	TGTGCCAGCAGTTTATACCCGAGCGGGGGCAGCGATACGCAGTATTTT	CASSLYPSGGSDTQYF
TRBD2	NA	TRBJ2-3	TRBV24-1	TGTGCCACCAGTGCAAAAACTAGCGGGGGCCGCACAGATACGCAGTATTTT	CATSAKTSGGRTDTQYF
NA	NA	TRBJ2-3	TRBV10-3	TGTGCCACCTCGGAGCAGGGTGGTATTAATACGCAGTATTTT	CATSEQGGINTQYF
NA	NA	TRBJ1-2	TRBV18	TGTGCCAGCTCACCACTCGGGGGGTCCAACGGGTGCACCTTC	CASSPLGGSNGCTF
NA	NA	TRBJ1-4	TRBV18	TGTGCCAGCTCATCCGCCAACACTGCGGGTGAAAAACTGTTTTTT	CASSSANTAGEKLFF
NA	NA	TRBJ1-5	TRBV6-2/TRBV6-3	TGTGCCAGCACCCCGGGGGGGAGGCAGCCCCAGCATTTT	CASTPGGRQPQHF
NA	few	TRBJ2-5	TRBV7-8	TGTGCCAGCAGCTTAGCAGGGGACCAGTACTTC	CASSLAGDQYF
NA	NA	TRBJ1-2	TRBV5-8	TGTGCCAGCAGCCTTGACAGGATGGGTGGCTACACCTTC	CASSLDRMGGYTF
TRBD2	few	TRBJ2-7	TRBV5-1	TGCGCCAGCAGAAGGGGAGGGACCTACGAGCAGTACTTC	CASRRGGTYEQYF
TRBD1	NA	TRBJ1-2	TRBV4-1	TGCGCCAGCAGCCAAGAATTTAGACAGGGCGGATATGGCTACACCTTC	CASSQEFRQGGYGYTF
TRBD1	once	TRBJ1-6	TRBV19	TGTGCCAGTAGTCCCGGACAGGGGGCGTATAATTCACCCCTCCACTTT	CASSPGQGAYNSPLHF
TRBD2	NA	TRBJ2-2	TRBV6-1	TGTGCCAGCAGTGACGGACTAGCGGGGGCCTCGGCCGGGGAGCTGTTTTTT	CASSDGLAGASAGELFF
NA	once	TRBJ1-4	TRBV4-1	TGCGCCAGCAGCCAAGAGGCGTGGCTAGGCGAAAAACTGTTTTTT	CASSQEAWLGEKLFF
TRBD1	NA	TRBJ2-1	TRBV3-1/TRBV3-2	TGTGCCAGCAGCCAATGGGACAGGGTGCCCTACAATGAGCAGTTCTTC	CASSQWDRVPYNEQFF
TRBD1	NA	TRBJ1-4	TRBV7-9	TGTGCCAGCAGCTTAGGAGACAGGGTAGGAAAACTGTTTTTT	CASSLGDRVGKLFF
TRBD2	NA	TRBJ2-1	TRBV7-2	TGTGCCAGCAGCTTACCGGCTAGCGGGGGGGGGTCCTACAATGAGCAGTTCTTC	CASSLPASGGGSYNEQFF
NA	few	TRBJ2-1	TRBV5-6	TGTGCCAGCAGCTTCCGAGTCGGTGAGCAGTTCTTC	CASSFRVGEQFF
TRBD2	NA	TRBJ2-1	TRBV6-2/TRBV6-3	TGTGCCAGCAGTGCACTTAGCGGGGGACAGTTCTTC	CASSALSGGQFF
NA	NA	TRBJ1-3	TRBV10-3	TGTGCCATCAGTGAGTCCGGGGAGGCTGGAAACACCATATATTTT	CAISESGEAGNTIYF
NA	few	TRBJ1-1	TRBV20-1	TGCAGTGCGAACCTGGACAGAGAAGCTTTCTTT	CSANLDREAFF
TRBD1	NA	TRBJ2-1	TRBV9	TGTGCCAGCAGCGAGCGGACAGGGAGCTCCTACAATGAGCAGTTCTTC	CASSERTGSSYNEQFF